This T cell receptor beta chain was captured in a study of T cell responses to AZD1222 COVID-19 vaccine. Measured with immunoSEQ multiplex PCR; TCRdb has only the in-frame clones, and not every one. Here the sample spans around 100,000 clones, around 90% being singletons. Trimming took off 6 bases at V and 3 bases at J, with 17 bases between the two ends. Germline V gene lookup returns CDR1 LNHDA and CDR2 SQIVND (reference sequence). The CDR3 totals 15 residues. Sequenced material: peripheral blood, taken on day 0 of AZD1222 vaccination. V gene TRBV19 combines with J gene TRBJ1-2; D gene uncertain. The TCR comes from an adult in good health. The CDR3 DNA is TGTGCCAGTAGGAGCCGGGAGTTTAGGGACTATGGCTACACCTTC. Translating it yields CASRSREFRDYGYTF. Variable domain in full (rest from reference TRBV19 and TRBJ1-2): DGGITQSPKYLFRKEGQNVTLSCEQNLNHDAMYWYRQDPGQGLRLIYYSQIVNDFQKGDIAEGYSVSREKKESFPLTVTSAQKNPTAFYLCASRSREFRDYGYTFGSGTRLTVV.